The following is a T cell receptor beta chain sequence with its context. This sample's TCRbeta library carried unique molecular identifier barcodes. TCRdb recomputed calls from the PCR reads with MiXCR, one row per CDR3 protein. The repertoire consists of around 600,000 distinct CDR3 sequences, with approximately 16% occurring once and the leading ten covering approximately 1%. Trimming shortened V by 0 bases and J by 8 bases, and 23 bases separated the two germline ends. The CDR3 has 19 residues. The germline gives CDR1 LGHNA, CDR2 YSLEER. The sample is drawn from a study of T-cell reconstitution after alpha-beta-depleted transplantation in children.

This receptor was identified in a human donor who donated a stem cell graft to a child with acute myeloid leukemia. V gene TRBV4-3 combines with J gene TRBJ2-6, with a possible D match to TRBD1 (6 bases). The sample here was PBMCs from the stem cell graft donor, taken from the stem cell graft. The DNA for the CDR3 is TGCGCCAGCAGCCAAGATCTTGAGGGGGTAGTGGTTCAACCCAACGTCCTGACTTTC. Translating it yields CASSQDLEGVVVQPNVLTF.